This T cell receptor (beta chain) was recorded in a study of T cell repertoires in cytomegalovirus infection. Regarding the study as a whole: There were HLA-C-restricted CMV-specific TCR beta clonotypes dominating the ex vivo response.

TCRdb called the reads again in MiXCR, with one record for every CDR3 protein. This sample has hundreds of thousands of distinct CDR3 sequences; about 30% occur once, and the top ten carry 18%. The CDR3 loop spans 15 amino acids. Looked up from germline, CDR1 is SGHAT and CDR2 is FQNNGV. V was pared by 5 bases and J by 2 bases, with 14 bases between. As to this clonotype: Its target is unknown.

The rearrangement uses TRBV11-2 and TRBJ2-3; D remains unclear. The material was cultured PBMCs, obtained from culture after CMV antigen stimulation. The receptor's source is a human donor in good health (CMV status not recorded). Some clones in this sample may be carry-over from other donors' samples. This CDR3 reads CASSPIWRSTDTQYF. The CDR3 nucleotides are TGTGCCAGCAGCCCTATCTGGAGATCCACAGATACGCAGTATTTT. The full variable domain, rest sourced from reference TRBV11-2 and TRBJ2-3, is EAGVAQSPRYKIIEKRQSVAFWCNPISGHATLYWYQQILGQGPKLLIQFQNNGVVDDSQLPKDRFSAERLKGVDSTLKIQPAKLEDSAVYLCASSPIWRSTDTQYFGPGTRLTVL.